The TCR beta chain under discussion was sequenced for a study of T cell repertoires in cytomegalovirus infection. Turning to the study itself: Matching HLA type and CMV infection were both indicated by public TCR beta signatures.

This CDR3 region has 15 residues. Trimming left V 5 bases short and J 2 bases short, with 13 bases between. The germline CDR1 and CDR2 sequences are SGHVS and FNYEAQ. MiXCR, applied by TCRdb to the reads, yields one record per CDR3 protein. The data hold 200,000 to 250,000 distinct CDR3 sequences, with over 20% observed a single time. This clonotype was seen a few times. Its antigen is not identified. Overall study results and limits: Carriers of CMV and the relevant HLA type were discriminated by public TCR beta frequency. There were HLA-C-restricted CMV-specific TCR beta clonotypes dominating the ex vivo response.

The chain carries TRBV7-6 and TRBJ2-1, with a tentative D call TRBD2 (6 bases). The sequence derives from a human donor in good health (CMV status not recorded). Some clones in this sample may be carry-over from other donors' samples. The sequenced material came from CD8+ T cells from PBMCs. The CDR3 here is CASSENGGAYNEQFF. The DNA of the CDR3 is TGTGCCAGCAGCGAGAACGGCGGGGCCTACAATGAGCAGTTCTTC.